These 2 T cell receptor beta chains were sequenced from one sample in a study of T cells after posttransplantation cyclophosphamide. Sequenced by immunoSEQ multiplex PCR; TCRdb stores in-frame clones only, minus some. In total the sample includes 24,000 or so clones, none of them seen once. Treatment was busulfan-fludarabine conditioning, a marrow graft, and cyclophosphamide on days +3 and +4. The starting material was PBMCs, obtained after allogeneic stem cell transplant with posttransplant cyclophosphamide. The receptors stem from a male patient under 35 who received an allogeneic stem cell transplant from a related donor, was CMV-positive, and had no GVHD. Certain T cells may be donor cells from the graft.

There are many counts of this clone. The rearrangement uses TRBV4-1 and TRBJ1-3; 7 bases are a match to TRBD1. Germline CDR1 is MGHRA and CDR2 is YSYEKL. The CDR3 is 16 amino acids. Unmatched junction bases numbered 7, after V lost 1 base and J lost 4 bases. CDR3 protein: CASSQVEQGRGNTIYF. CDR3 DNA: TGCGCCAGCAGCCAAGTAGAACAGGGGAGAGGAAACACCATATATTTT.

Ten or more counts support this clone. The J gene is TRBJ2-1, the V gene TRBV9; possible D gene TRBD2, 6 bases. CDR3 length equals 15 residues. The germline V gene encodes CDR1 SGDLS and CDR2 YYNGEE. Trimming shortened V by 3 bases and J by 4 bases, and 14 bases separated the two germline ends. The CDR3 nucleotides are TGTGCCAGCAGCGCCTCGAGGAGCGGGTACAATGAGCAGTTCTTC. Its translation is CASSASRSGYNEQFF.